The clone carrying this TCR beta chain was recorded at least ten times. A second PCR, run for about 7 to 11 cycles, used a sample-barcoded 5' primer plus a J-beta primer mix. TCRdb redid the calling of the 5' RACE reads with MiXCR, one entry per CDR3 protein. The sample lists approximately 900,000 distinct CDR3 sequences; about 27% were seen once. This specimen comes from a study of blood T cells in healthy people across ages. Germline V gene lookup returns CDR1 SGDLS and CDR2 YYNGEE. The CDR3 sequence is 15 residues long. V was shortened by 4 bases and J by 9 bases, with 20 bases between the two germline ends. These data were likewise used in another study, on T cells of mothers and their children.

The chain uses TRBV9 and TRBJ2-1; perhaps D is TRBD1 or TRBD2 (5 bases each). Sequenced material: blood. The receptor comes from a woman aged 40 to 55 in good health. CDR3 sequence (DNA): TGTGCCAGCAGCAGATCTCGGGGCCGAAGTGGTGAGCAGTTCTTC. Translated, it gives CASSRSRGRSGEQFF.